The source of this TCR beta chain is a study of blood T cell repertoires in COVID-19. Study-level information: From T cells, B-cell-depleted T cells, or PBMCs came the material, which was cDNA or gDNA.

The data were produced by immunoSEQ multiplex PCR, yet TCRdb's version contains in-frame clones alone and is incomplete. The data contain 250,000 to 350,000 clones, approximately 90% of them seen just once; the ten biggest clones take up approximately 0.84%. CDR1 is LGHDT and CDR2 is YNNKEL in the germline V gene (reference sequence). The CDR3 has 15 amino acids. The germline V and J ends were trimmed by 4 bases and 4 bases, with 14 bases remaining between them. Sequences were obtained from peripheral blood. The source is a man between 25 and 39 years old with acute or convalescent COVID-19. V and J are TRBV3-1 (or the pseudogene TRBV3-2) and TRBJ2-1, with a possible D match to TRBD2 (6 bases). The CDR3 bases are TGTGCCAGCAGCCCTGGTGTAGCGGTTTACAATGAGCAGTTCTTC. It codes for CASSPGVAVYNEQFF.